This entry describes one T cell receptor (beta chain). What antigen it recognizes has not been identified. No clone much larger than this one lies a single base away; base qualities are absent. The record originates from a study of blood T cells in healthy people across ages (dated by TCRdb to between 2014 and 2017). For the study in its entirety: In model experiments, template switching captured about one uniquely barcoded TCR beta cDNA molecule for every two T cells. To track age-related changes in TCR beta repertoire diversity, the study relied on deep sequencing normalized with unique cDNA molecular identifiers. To avoid experimental bias, donors of different ages were spread randomly across the sequencing lanes. Donors were grouped into four age groups: young (average about 15 years), middle-aged (about 38), aged (around 60) and long-lived (around 80). Two additional independent replicas of 1 million unique cDNA reads from the same blood draw were analyzed for two donors (one aged 18 to 30 and one aged 80 or older). The research as a whole found: The percentage of naive T cells measured by flow cytometry correlated strongly with observed TCR beta diversity. As age increased, observed TCR beta diversity per million T cells dropped in a roughly linear way, and a significant reduction was already evident by age 40. Because profiling used bulk unsorted PBMCs, naive and antigen-experienced compartments could not be compared conclusively. Because donor CMV infection status was unknown, age-related changes in expanded clonotypes were potentially confounded. Compared with the aged group, more naive CD4+ T cells, fewer expanded clones and increased TCR diversity were shown by the long-lived group, suggesting age selection. Estimates of total diversity from one million sequenced T cells were regarded as lower bounds and underestimates.

CDR1 is given as LGHNA and CDR2 as YNFKEQ, both from the germline V gene. The CDR3 sequence holds 15 residues, the cysteine and phenylalanine included. Kept here is only the CDR3 DNA, which spans 45 bases and is read in frame from base 1. V and J are truncated by 1 base and 5 bases respectively, leaving an intervening sequence of 12 bases. Donors were roughly 40 systemically healthy Caucasian individuals from Russia aged roughly 6 to 90 years. Ten milliliters of peripheral blood were drawn from each donor into EDTA-treated Vacutainer tubes. Ficoll-Paque density-gradient centrifugation was used to isolate PBMCs, with at least 7 million obtained per sample. Trizol reagent was used to extract total RNA from the PBMCs, yielding at least 5 micrograms per sample. Naive CD45RAhigh/CD27high T cell percentages were measured by flow cytometry on a PBMC aliquot from every donor. The library was generated by 5' RACE. The sample was run on an Illumina HiSeq 2500. A second PCR of roughly 7 to 11 cycles was performed with a sample-barcoded 5' primer and a J-beta primer mix. A unique molecular identifier was introduced onto each TCR beta cDNA molecule by a template-switch 5' adaptor carrying 12 random nucleotides. At least 2.5 million CDR3-containing paired-end reads were obtained from each sample. First-strand cDNA synthesis was performed from all RNA using the Mint cDNA synthesis kit, with priming by a TRBC-specific oligonucleotide. All cDNA was treated with uracil-DNA glycosylase and then went through a first 18-cycle PCR with the universal primers M1SS and BC2_uni_R. Per the authors' processing: Normalization of each sample was performed by random selection of 1 million high-quality reads, each carrying a distinct molecular identifier. Reads with shared molecular identifiers were discarded instead of being binned into consensus sequences. CDR3 identification, clonotype clustering and error correction used MiTCR with a Q25 quality threshold and the strictest error-elimination algorithm. A nonparametric unseen species model with Euler transformation was used to estimate a lower bound on total TCR beta diversity. TCRdb reprocessing: public reads trimmed at Q25 with fastp, clones called with MiXCR, in-frame beta chains kept. Identical CDR3 proteins give one entry, which carries the most common genes and DNA. The V and J calls were determined by TCRdb, not by the authors. Counted in this sample were about 640,000 distinct CDR3 sequences; under 65% of them appeared once. The top ten clonotypes cover approximately 40% of the sample.

Here the chain combines TRBV4-2 and TRBJ2-1; no D segment can be confidently identified. Sequencing input: blood. The TCR originated in a man in his fifties or sixties in good health. The CDR3 loop reads CASSQAAPYDNEQFF. Read as DNA, the sequence is TGTGCCAGCAGCCAAGCAGCCCCCTACGACAATGAGCAGTTCTTC.